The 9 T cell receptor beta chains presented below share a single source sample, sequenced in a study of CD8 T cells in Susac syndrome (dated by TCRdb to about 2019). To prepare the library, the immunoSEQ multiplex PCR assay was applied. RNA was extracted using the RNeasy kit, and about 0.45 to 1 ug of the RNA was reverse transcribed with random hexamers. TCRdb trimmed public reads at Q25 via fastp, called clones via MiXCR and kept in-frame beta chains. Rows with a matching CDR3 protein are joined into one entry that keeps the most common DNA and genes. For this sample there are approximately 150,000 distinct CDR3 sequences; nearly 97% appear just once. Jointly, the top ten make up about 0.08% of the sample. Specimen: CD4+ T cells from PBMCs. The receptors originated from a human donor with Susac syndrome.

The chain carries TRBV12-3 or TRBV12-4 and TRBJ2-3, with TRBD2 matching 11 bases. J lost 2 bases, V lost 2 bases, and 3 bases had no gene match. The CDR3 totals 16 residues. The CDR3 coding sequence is TGTGCCAGCAGTTTATCTAGCGGGGGGTTCACAGATACGCAGTATTTT. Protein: CASSLSSGGFTDTQYF.

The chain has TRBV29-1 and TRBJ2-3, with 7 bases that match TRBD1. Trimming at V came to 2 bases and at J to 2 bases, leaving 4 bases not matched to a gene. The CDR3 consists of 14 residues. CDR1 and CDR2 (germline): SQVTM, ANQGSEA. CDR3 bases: TGCAGCGTTGAAAGGGGACAGTTCACAGATACGCAGTATTTT. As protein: CSVERGQFTDTQYF.

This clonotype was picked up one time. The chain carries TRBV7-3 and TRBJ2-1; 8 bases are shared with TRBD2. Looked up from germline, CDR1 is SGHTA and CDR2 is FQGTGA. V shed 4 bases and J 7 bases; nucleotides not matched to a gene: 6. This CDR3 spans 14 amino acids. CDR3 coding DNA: TGTGCCAGCAGCTCGGGGGGGGCGTTAAATGAGCAGTTCTTC. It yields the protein CASSSGGALNEQFF.

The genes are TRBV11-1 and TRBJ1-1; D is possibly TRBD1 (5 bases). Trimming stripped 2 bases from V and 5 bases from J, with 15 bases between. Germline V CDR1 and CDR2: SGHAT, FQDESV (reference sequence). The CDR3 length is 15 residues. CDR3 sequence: CASSLTGVLWTEAFF. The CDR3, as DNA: TGTGCCAGCAGCTTAACAGGCGTTTTGTGGACTGAAGCTTTCTTT.

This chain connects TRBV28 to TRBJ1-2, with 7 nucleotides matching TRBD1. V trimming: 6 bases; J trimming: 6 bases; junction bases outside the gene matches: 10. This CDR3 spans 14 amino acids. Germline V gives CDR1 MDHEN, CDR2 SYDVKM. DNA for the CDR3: TGTGCCAGCAGGGGGTTGAGGGGGCGTGATGGCTACACCTTC. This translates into CASRGLRGRDGYTF.

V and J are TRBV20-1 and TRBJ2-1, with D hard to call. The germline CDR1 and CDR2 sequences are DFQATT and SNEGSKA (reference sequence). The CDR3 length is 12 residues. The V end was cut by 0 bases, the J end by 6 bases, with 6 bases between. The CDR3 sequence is CSARDVVNEQFF. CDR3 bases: TGCAGTGCTAGAGATGTTGTCAATGAGCAGTTCTTC.

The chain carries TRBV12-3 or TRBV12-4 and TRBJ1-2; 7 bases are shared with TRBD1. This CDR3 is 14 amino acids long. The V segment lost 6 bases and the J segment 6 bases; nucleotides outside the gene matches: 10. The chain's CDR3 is CASSPLSTGHGYTF. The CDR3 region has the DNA TGTGCCAGCAGCCCATTGTCGACAGGGCATGGCTACACCTTC.

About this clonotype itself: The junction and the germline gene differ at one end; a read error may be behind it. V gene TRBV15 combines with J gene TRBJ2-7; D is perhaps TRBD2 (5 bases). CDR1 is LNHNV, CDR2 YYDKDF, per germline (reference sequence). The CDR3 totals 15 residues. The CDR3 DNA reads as TGTGCAACCAGCAGAGATCCCGCTAGCACATACGAGCAGTACTTC. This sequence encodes CATSRDPASTYEQYF.

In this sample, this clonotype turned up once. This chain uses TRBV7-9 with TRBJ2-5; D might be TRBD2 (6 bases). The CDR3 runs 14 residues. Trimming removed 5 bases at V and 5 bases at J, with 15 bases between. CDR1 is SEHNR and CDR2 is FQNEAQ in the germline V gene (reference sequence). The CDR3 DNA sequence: TGTGCCAGCAGCCCCTGGCGGGATGAGGAGACCCAGTACTTC. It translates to CASSPWRDEETQYF.